Following are 4 T cell receptor beta chains from one sample sequenced in a study of T cell repertoires in cytomegalovirus infection. Using its own MiXCR run on the reads, TCRdb lists one record per CDR3 protein. The profile shows approximately 750,000 distinct CDR3 sequences, less than 40% of them singletons. Input material: PBMCs. These receptors were taken from a human donor in good health (CMV status not recorded). Some clones in this sample may be carry-over from other donors' samples.

As concerns this clonotype: With a much larger clone just one base away, this may be a read error. The chain is built from TRBV28 and TRBJ2-2; a possible D gene is TRBD1 (6 bases). The germline V gene has CDR1 MDHEN and CDR2 SYDVKM. CDR3 length equals 18 residues. Deletions cut 5 bases from V and 4 bases from J, with 23 bases between. The CDR3, as DNA: TGTGCCAGCAGTCCCTCTACCCCCGGGACATGGTTCACCGGGGAGCTGTTTTTT. Translating it yields CASSPSTPGTWFTGELFF.

This clonotype was recorded a few times. This rearrangement joins TRBV2 to TRBJ2-2; TRBD1 agrees at 8 bases. From germline, CDR1 is SNHLY and CDR2 FYNNEI. The V and J ends lost 3 bases and 5 bases, in that order; junction bases with no gene match: 11. The CDR3 loop spans 17 amino acids. The CDR3 region has the DNA TGTGCCAGCAGTGATGCCCGACAGGGGCGATATACCGGGGAGCTGTTTTTT. This translates into CASSDARQGRYTGELFF.

CDR3 region: CASSIAKRNTEAFF. In nucleotides, the CDR3 is TGTGCCAGTAGTATTGCCAAACGGAACACTGAAGCTTTCTTT. The chain has TRBV19 and TRBJ1-1; D uncertain. CDR1 and CDR2 from the germline V gene are LNHDA and SQIVND (reference sequence). V was shortened by 3 bases and J by 1 base, with 9 bases between the two germline ends. This CDR3 has 14 residues.

V usage is TRBV20-1 and J usage is TRBJ2-5; 7 nucleotides agree with TRBD2. V lost 0 bases to trimming and J lost 2 bases; unmatched junction nucleotides: 15. The CDR3 sequence is 18 residues long. Germline V gives CDR1 DFQATT, CDR2 SNEGSKA (reference sequence). DNA of the CDR3: TGCAGTGCTAGAGAACCCCTGGTTTATAGGGAGGGACAAGAGACCCAGTACTTC. Protein: CSAREPLVYREGQETQYF.